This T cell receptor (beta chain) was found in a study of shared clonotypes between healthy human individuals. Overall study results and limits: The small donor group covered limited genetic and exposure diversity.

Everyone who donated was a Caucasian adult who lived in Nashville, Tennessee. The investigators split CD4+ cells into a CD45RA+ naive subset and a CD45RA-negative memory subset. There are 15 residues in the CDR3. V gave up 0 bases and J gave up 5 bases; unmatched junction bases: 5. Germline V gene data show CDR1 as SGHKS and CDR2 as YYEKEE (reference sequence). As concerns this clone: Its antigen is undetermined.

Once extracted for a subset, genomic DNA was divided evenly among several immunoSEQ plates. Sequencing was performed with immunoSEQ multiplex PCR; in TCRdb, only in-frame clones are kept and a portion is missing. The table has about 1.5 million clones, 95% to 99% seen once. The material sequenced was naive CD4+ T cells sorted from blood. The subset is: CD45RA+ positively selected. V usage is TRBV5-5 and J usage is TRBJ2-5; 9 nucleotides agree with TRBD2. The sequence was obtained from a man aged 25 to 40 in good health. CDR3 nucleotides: TGTGCCAGCAGCTTGGGTAGCGGGAGTAAGGAGACCCAGTACTTC. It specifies CASSLGSGSKETQYF.